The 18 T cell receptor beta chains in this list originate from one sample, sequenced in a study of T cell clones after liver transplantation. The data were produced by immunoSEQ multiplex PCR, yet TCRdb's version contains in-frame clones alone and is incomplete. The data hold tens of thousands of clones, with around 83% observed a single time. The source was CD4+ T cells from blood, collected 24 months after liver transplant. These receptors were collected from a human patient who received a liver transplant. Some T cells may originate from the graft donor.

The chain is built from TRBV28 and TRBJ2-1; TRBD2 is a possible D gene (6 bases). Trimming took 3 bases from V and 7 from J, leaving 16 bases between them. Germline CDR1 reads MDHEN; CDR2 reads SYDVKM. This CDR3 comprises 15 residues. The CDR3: CASSFVRGGVNEQFF. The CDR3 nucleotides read TGTGCCAGCAGTTTTGTCCGGGGAGGTGTGAATGAGCAGTTCTTC.

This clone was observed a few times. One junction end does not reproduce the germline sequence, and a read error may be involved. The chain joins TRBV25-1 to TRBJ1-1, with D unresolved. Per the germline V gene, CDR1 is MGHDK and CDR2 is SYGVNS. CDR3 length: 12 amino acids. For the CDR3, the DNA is TGTGCCAGCAGTGACAACCTCAATCGTGAGGTCTTT. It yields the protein CASSDNLNREVF. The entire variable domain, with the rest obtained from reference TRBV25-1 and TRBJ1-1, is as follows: EADIYQTPRYLVIGTGKKITLECSQTMGHDKMYWYQQDPGMELHLIHYSYGVNSTEKGDLSSESTVSRIRTEHFPLTLESARPSHTSQYLCASSDNLNREVFGQGTRLTVV.

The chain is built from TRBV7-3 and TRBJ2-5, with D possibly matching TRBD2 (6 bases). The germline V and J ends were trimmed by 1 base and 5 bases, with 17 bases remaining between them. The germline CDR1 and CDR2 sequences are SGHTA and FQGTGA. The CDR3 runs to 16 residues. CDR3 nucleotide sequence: TGTGCCAGCAGCTTAAGCGGGCGGAGTCGGGGGGAGACCCAGTACTTC. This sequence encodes CASSLSGRSRGETQYF.

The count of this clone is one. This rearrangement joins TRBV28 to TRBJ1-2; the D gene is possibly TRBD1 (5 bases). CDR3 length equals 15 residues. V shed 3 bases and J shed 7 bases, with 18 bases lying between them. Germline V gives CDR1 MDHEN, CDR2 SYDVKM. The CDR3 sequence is CASSFVQGLVGGYTF. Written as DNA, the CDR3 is TGTGCCAGCAGTTTTGTCCAGGGACTCGTCGGTGGCTACACCTTC.

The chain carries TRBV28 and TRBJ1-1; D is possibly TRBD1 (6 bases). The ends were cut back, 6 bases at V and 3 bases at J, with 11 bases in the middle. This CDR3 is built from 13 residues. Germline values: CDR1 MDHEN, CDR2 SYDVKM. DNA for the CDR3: TGTGCCAGCAGAATGAACAGGGACACTGAAGCTTTCTTT. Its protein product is CASRMNRDTEAFF.

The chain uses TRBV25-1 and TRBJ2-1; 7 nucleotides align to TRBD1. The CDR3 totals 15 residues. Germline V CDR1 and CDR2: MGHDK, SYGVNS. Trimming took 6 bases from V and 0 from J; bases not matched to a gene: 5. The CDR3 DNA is TGTGCCAGCAGAGGACAGGCGCCCTCCTACAATGAGCAGTTCTTC. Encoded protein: CASRGQAPSYNEQFF. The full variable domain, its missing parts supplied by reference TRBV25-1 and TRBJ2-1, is EADIYQTPRYLVIGTGKKITLECSQTMGHDKMYWYQQDPGMELHLIHYSYGVNSTEKGDLSSESTVSRIRTEHFPLTLESARPSHTSQYLCASRGQAPSYNEQFFGPGTRLTVL.

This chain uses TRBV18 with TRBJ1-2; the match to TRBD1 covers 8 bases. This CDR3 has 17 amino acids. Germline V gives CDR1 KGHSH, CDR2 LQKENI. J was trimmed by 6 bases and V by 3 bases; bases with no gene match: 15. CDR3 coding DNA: TGTGCCAGCTCACCCGGGCAGGGGGCGATTAGTATTGATGGCTACACCTTC. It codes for CASSPGQGAISIDGYTF.

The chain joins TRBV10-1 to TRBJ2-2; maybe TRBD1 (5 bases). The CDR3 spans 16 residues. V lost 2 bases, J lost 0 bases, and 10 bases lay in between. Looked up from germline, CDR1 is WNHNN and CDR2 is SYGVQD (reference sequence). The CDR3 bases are TGCGCCAGCAGTGAGAGTGTAGGGGCGAACACCGGGGAGCTGTTTTTT. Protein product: CASSESVGANTGELFF.

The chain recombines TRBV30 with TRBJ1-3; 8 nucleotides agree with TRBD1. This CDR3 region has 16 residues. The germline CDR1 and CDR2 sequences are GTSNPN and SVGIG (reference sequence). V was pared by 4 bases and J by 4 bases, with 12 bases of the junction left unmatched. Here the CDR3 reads CAWTAGQGVDGNTIYF. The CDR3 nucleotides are TGTGCCTGGACCGCCGGACAGGGAGTGGACGGAAACACCATATATTTT.

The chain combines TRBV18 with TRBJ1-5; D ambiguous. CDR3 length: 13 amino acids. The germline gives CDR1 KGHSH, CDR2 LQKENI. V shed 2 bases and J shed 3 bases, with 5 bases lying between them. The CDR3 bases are TGTGCCAGCTCACCAGGCGACAATCAGCCCCAGCATTTT. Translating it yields CASSPGDNQPQHF.

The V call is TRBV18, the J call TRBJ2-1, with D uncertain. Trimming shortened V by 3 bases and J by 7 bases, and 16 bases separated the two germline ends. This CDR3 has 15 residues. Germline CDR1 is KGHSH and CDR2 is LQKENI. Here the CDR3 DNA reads TGTGCCAGCTCACCGCTTGAGGTCCACAATAATGAGCAGTTCTTC. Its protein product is CASSPLEVHNNEQFF.

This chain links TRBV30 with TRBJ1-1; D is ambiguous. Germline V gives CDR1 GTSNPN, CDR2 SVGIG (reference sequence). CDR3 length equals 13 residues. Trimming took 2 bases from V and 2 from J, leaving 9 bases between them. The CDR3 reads CAWSRKGNTEAFF. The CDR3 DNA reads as TGTGCCTGGAGTCGGAAGGGTAACACTGAAGCTTTCTTT.

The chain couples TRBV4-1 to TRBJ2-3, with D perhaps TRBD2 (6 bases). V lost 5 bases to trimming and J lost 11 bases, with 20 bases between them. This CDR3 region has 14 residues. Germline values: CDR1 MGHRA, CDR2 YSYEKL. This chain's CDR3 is CASSSAGPEVEQYF. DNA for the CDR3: TGCGCCAGCAGCTCTGCGGGGCCAGAGGTTGAGCAGTATTTT.

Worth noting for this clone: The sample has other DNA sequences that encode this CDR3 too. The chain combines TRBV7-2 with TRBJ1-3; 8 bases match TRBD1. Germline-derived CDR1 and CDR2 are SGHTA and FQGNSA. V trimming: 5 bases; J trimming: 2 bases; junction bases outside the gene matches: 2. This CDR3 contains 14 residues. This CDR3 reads CASSLGQAGNTIYF. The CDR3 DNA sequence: TGTGCCAGCAGCCTGGGACAGGCTGGAAACACCATATATTTT.

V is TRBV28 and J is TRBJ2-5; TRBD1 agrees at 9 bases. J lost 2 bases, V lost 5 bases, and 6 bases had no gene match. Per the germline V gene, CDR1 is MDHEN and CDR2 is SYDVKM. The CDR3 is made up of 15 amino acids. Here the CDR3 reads CASSAAGTGQETQYF. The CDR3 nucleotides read TGTGCCAGCAGTGCCGCCGGGACAGGGCAAGAGACCCAGTACTTC.

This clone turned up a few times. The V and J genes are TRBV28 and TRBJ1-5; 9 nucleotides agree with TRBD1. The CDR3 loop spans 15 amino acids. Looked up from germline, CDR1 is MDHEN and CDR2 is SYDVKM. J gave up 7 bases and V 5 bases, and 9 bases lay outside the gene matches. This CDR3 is CASSPSQGAKQPQHF. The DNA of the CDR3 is TGTGCCAGCAGTCCCTCACAGGGGGCAAAGCAGCCCCAGCATTTT.

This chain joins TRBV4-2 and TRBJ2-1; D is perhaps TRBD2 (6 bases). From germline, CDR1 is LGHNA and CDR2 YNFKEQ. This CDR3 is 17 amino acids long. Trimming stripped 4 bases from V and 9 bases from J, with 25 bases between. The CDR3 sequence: CASSPDRGSPERVEQFF. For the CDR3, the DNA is TGTGCCAGCAGCCCCGACCGGGGGTCCCCGGAGCGGGTTGAGCAGTTCTTC.

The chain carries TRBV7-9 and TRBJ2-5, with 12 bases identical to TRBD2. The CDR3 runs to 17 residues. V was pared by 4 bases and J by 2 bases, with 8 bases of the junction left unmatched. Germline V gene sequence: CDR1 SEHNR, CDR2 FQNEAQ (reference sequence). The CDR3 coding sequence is TGTGCCAGCAGCTCTGGAACTAGCGGGGGGTCTCAAGAGACCCAGTACTTC. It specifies CASSSGTSGGSQETQYF.